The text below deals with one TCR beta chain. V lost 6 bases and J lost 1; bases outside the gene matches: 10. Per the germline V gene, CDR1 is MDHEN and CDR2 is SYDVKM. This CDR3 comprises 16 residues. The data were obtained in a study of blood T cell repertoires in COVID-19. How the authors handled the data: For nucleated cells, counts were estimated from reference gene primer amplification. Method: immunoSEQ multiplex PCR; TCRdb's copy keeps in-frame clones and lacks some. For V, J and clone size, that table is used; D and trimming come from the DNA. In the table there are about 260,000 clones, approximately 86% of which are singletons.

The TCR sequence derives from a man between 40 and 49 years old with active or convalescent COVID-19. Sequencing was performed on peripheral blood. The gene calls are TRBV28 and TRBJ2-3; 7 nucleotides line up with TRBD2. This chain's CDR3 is CASSHLGGGGTDTQYF. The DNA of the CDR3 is TGTGCCAGCAGCCACCTTGGGGGAGGGGGCACAGATACGCAGTATTTT.